These 14 T cell receptor beta chains share one sample of origin, sequenced in a study of low-dose radiotherapy and immunotherapy resistance in tumors. The time point is: before trial treatment. TRAV and TRBV primers primed cDNA for both TCRalpha and TCRbeta. It was with a constant-region primer and a V-primer adapter that TCRs were amplified over about 20 PCR cycles. TCRdb reprocessed the reads via MiXCR and lists one record per CDR3 protein. The data hold around 79,000 distinct CDR3 sequences, with 15% to 20% observed a single time. The specimen comprised PBMCs, sampled before treatment. Every receptor here comes from a male donor with prostate cancer.

This clonotype was counted at least ten times. The rearrangement links TRBV4-2 to TRBJ2-5, with 8 bases identical to TRBD2. V was pared by 1 base and J by 4 bases, with 2 bases of the junction left unmatched. The CDR3 extends over 14 amino acids. In germline, CDR1 is LGHNA, CDR2 YNFKEQ. The CDR3 DNA reads TGTGCCAGCAGCCAAGGAACTAGCGGAGAGACCCAGTACTTC. Encoded protein: CASSQGTSGETQYF.

This clonotype has more than one count but fewer than ten. This sequence is one base from a far larger clone and is likely a read error. The V and J genes are TRBV7-8 and TRBJ2-5, with 9 bases that match TRBD2. Germline CDR1 SGHVS, CDR2 FQNEAQ. V lost 2 bases, J lost 11 bases, and 18 bases stayed unmatched. CDR3 length: 17 amino acids. The CDR3 nucleotides read TGTGCCAGCAGCTTATGGGGAGTAGCGGGAGAGGGAGGTGAGCAGTACTTC. Translating gives CASSLWGVAGEGGEQYF.

This clonotype was recorded many times. J is TRBJ1-3 and V is TRBV5-1, with 9 bases that match TRBD1. The CDR3 extends over 15 amino acids. J lost 5 bases, V lost 4 bases, and 7 bases had no gene match. Germline V gives CDR1 SGHRS, CDR2 YFSETQ. CDR3 DNA sequence: TGCGCCAGCAGCCCGGGACAGGGAGGTCGAAACACCATATATTTT. Residues: CASSPGQGGRNTIYF.

The rearrangement links TRBV20-1 to TRBJ2-7; TRBD2 agrees at 9 bases. V lost 1 base, J lost 4 bases, and 5 bases stayed unmatched. This CDR3 has 14 residues. Germline V gene data show CDR1 as DFQATT and CDR2 as SNEGSKA (reference sequence). CDR3 coding DNA: TGCAGTGCTAGAGGCGAAGCGGGGGGATACGAGCAGTACTTC. Protein: CSARGEAGGYEQYF.

About this clonotype: A far larger clone is off by one base, so a read error is likely. The genes are TRBV28 and TRBJ2-5; 7 bases are shared with TRBD1. J was trimmed by 11 bases and V by 8 bases; bases with no gene match: 17. Germline-derived CDR1 and CDR2 are MDHEN and SYDVKM. This CDR3 region has 14 residues. The CDR3 spells CASRPGQLYNEQYF. DNA of the CDR3: TGTGCCAGCCGCCCGGGACAGTTATACAATGAGCAGTACTTC.

Notes on this clonotype: This likely stems from a read error, as it lies one base from a far larger clone. The chain joins TRBV2 to TRBJ2-1; 11 nucleotides agree with TRBD2. The CDR3 is 15 amino acids. Germline CDR1 reads SNHLY; CDR2 reads FYNNEI. V shed 5 bases, J shed 10 bases, and the junction held 10 bases outside the gene matches. CDR3 residues: CASSSLAGGDYEQFF. DNA of the CDR3: TGTGCCAGCAGTTCCTTAGCGGGGGGGGACTACGAGCAGTTCTTC.

Concerning this clonotype: A far larger clone lies a single base away; this is likely a read error. This chain uses TRBV20-1 with TRBJ2-7, with 11 bases lining up with TRBD2. The germline gives CDR1 DFQATT, CDR2 SNEGSKA (reference sequence). This CDR3 has 14 amino acids. J was trimmed by 7 bases and V by 5 bases; bases with no gene match: 10. For the CDR3, the DNA is TGCAGTGCTTGGGTTGCTAGCGGGAGGTATGAGCAGTACTTC. This sequence encodes CSAWVASGRYEQYF.

This clonotype came up many times. The chain is built from TRBV25-1 and TRBJ2-2; no clear D. The CDR3 consists of 13 residues. The germline gives CDR1 MGHDK, CDR2 SYGVNS. Trimming left V 3 bases short and J 1 base short, with 3 bases between. The CDR3 loop reads CASSDKNTGELFF. CDR3 DNA: TGTGCCAGCAGTGATAAGAACACCGGGGAGCTGTTTTTT.

By sample fraction, this clonotype is medium-sized. This chain links TRBV12-3 or TRBV12-4 with TRBJ2-1, with D possibly being TRBD2 (6 bases). With 0 bases removed from V and 9 bases from J, the gap between germline ends came to 12 bases. The CDR3 loop spans 14 amino acids. The CDR3: CASSLARGVGEQFF. The DNA for the CDR3 is TGTGCCAGCAGTTTAGCGCGCGGGGTGGGTGAGCAGTTCTTC.

The genes are TRBV30 and TRBJ2-1; 7 positions match TRBD2. CDR1 and CDR2 from the germline V gene are GTSNPN and SVGIG (reference sequence). The CDR3 has 18 residues. V was clipped by 4 bases and J by 12 bases; unmatched bases: 27. CDR3 nucleotide sequence: TGTGCCTGGACCCCGGGAACGGGAGCTAGCGGCCGCACAGATACGCAGTTCTTC. Translated, it gives CAWTPGTGASGRTDTQFF.

This clonotype was observed a handful of times. This chain connects TRBV6-6 to TRBJ1-1; TRBD1 might be the D (6 bases). Germline V gives CDR1 MNHNY, CDR2 SVGAGI (reference sequence). Deletions cut 6 bases from V and 3 bases from J, with 14 bases between. The CDR3 extends over 14 amino acids. DNA for the CDR3: TGTGCCAGCAGCCTTCGGGGGCATGACACTGAAGCTTTCTTT. Amino acid sequence: CASSLRGHDTEAFF.

This clonotype was recorded at least ten times. This chain connects TRBV19 to TRBJ2-2; tentatively, D is TRBD1 (6 bases). The CDR3 consists of 14 residues. Germline CDR1 and CDR2: LNHDA and SQIVND (reference sequence). Trimming removed 6 bases from V and 1 base from J, with 9 bases in between. In DNA, the CDR3 is TGTGCCAGTAGGGACAGCATGAACACCGGGGAGCTGTTTTTT. This sequence encodes CASRDSMNTGELFF.

This clonotype was counted at least ten times. V usage is TRBV2 and J usage is TRBJ1-1; D possibly corresponds to TRBD1 (5 bases). CDR1 and CDR2 from the germline V gene are SNHLY and FYNNEI. This CDR3 has 13 residues. V was clipped by 4 bases and J by 4 bases, with 10 bases between them. CDR3 loop: CASSVGGSTEAFF. In DNA form, the CDR3 reads TGTGCCAGCAGTGTTGGGGGTAGCACTGAAGCTTTCTTT.

This clonotype is a singleton in its sample. The chain is built from TRBV20-1 and TRBJ2-1; D not certain. V was cut by 6 bases and J by 8 bases, with 17 bases left in between. Germline V gene data show CDR1 as DFQATT and CDR2 as SNEGSKA (reference sequence). The CDR3 is made up of 13 amino acids. DNA for the CDR3: TGCAGTGCACGATTGGTTACCCTGGATGAGCAGTTCTTC. Its translation is CSARLVTLDEQFF.